This T cell receptor beta chain was retrieved from a study of Tregs in tolerant kidney transplant recipients. Broader study findings: Biological reproducibility was not directly addressed in this study.

A note on this clone: Antigen specificity is unknown.

Repertoires were generated with immunoSEQ multiplex PCR, while TCRdb's copy carries only in-frame clones and drops some. The sample holds 65,000 to 85,000 clones, roughly 90% seen once. Related graft donors supplied nonmyeloablative bone marrow transplants, and mixed chimerism was transient. This TCR was recovered from a human patient who received a combined kidney and bone marrow transplant. The T cells may partly be graft donor cells. The sample here was CD4+ T cells from blood (PBMCs), taken 24 months after the transplant.

The CDR3 region is CASSPAGRTDTQYF. The CDR3 bases are TGTGCCAGCAGCCCCGCAGGTCGCACAGATACGCAGTATTTT. The chain couples TRBV9 to TRBJ2-3; no definite D call. The CDR3 is made up of 14 amino acids. The germline V gene has CDR1 SGDLS and CDR2 YYNGEE. Deletions cut 4 bases from V and 1 base from J, with 10 bases between.